Listed below are T cell receptor beta chains from one sample, sequenced in a study of patients and donors after allogeneic stem cell transplantation. TCRdb fed the RT-PCR reads into MiXCR, producing one record per CDR3 protein. The sample contains some 230,000 distinct CDR3 sequences, roughly 15% of which appear only once. What was sequenced was blood, either unsorted or a sorted T cell fraction (not recorded which). These receptors were obtained from a human donor who was either an allogeneic HSCT recipient or a stem cell or donor lymphocyte infusion donor (not recorded which). It is not recorded whose cells these are; they may come from a transplant donor. Each CDR3 is given with its conserved first and last residue. Fields, in order: D gene, V gene, clone size, J gene, CDR3 length, CDR3 protein, CDR3 DNA. A D gene is named only where the DNA matches it firmly. The size field is filled for only some rows; it gives once, few, many or a size class.

D: -
V: TRBV12-3/TRBV12-4
size: many
J: TRBJ2-7
length: 11
CDR3: CASSYDSEQYF
DNA: TGTGCCAGCAGCTATGACAGCGAGCAGTACTTC

D: TRBD1
V: TRBV27
size: few
J: TRBJ2-3
length: 13
CDR3: CASSPGQGITQYF
DNA: TGTGCCAGCAGTCCTGGACAGGGGATCACGCAGTATTTT

D: -
V: TRBV19
size: -
J: TRBJ2-6
length: 16
CDR3: CASSMVPGVGANVLTF
DNA: TGTGCCAGTAGTATGGTCCCAGGGGTCGGGGCCAACGTCCTGACTTTC

D: TRBD2
V: TRBV5-4
size: -
J: TRBJ2-5
length: 17
CDR3: CASSLARLAGGKETQYF
DNA: TGTGCCAGCAGCTTGGCCCGGCTAGCGGGGGGGAAGGAGACCCAGTACTTC

D: -
V: TRBV4-2
size: few
J: TRBJ1-1
length: 16
CDR3: CASSQYKDSMNTEAFF
DNA: TGTGCCAGCAGCCAATATAAGGACAGCATGAACACTGAAGCTTTCTTT

D: -
V: TRBV7-6
size: few
J: TRBJ2-3
length: 15
CDR3: CASSQQVAGADTQYF
DNA: TGTGCCAGCAGCCAACAGGTGGCGGGCGCAGATACGCAGTATTTT

D: TRBD1
V: TRBV20-1
size: many
J: TRBJ1-6
length: 14
CDR3: CSATPTGARSPLHF
DNA: TGCAGTGCTACCCCCACAGGGGCGAGATCACCCCTCCACTTT

D: TRBD1
V: TRBV7-9
size: few
J: TRBJ2-5
length: 14
CDR3: CASTLTDRGETQYF
DNA: TGTGCCAGCACCTTGACCGACAGGGGGGAGACCCAGTACTTC

D: -
V: TRBV12-3/TRBV12-4
size: -
J: TRBJ1-2
length: 13
CDR3: CASSLKGNYGYTF
DNA: TGTGCCAGCAGTTTAAAAGGGAACTATGGCTACACCTTC

D: -
V: TRBV29-1
size: -
J: TRBJ2-7
length: 11
CDR3: CSVAWGYEQYF
DNA: TGCAGCGTTGCATGGGGTTACGAGCAGTACTTC

D: -
V: TRBV6-1
size: -
J: TRBJ2-7
length: 14
CDR3: CASHLTDPSNEQYF
DNA: TGTGCCTCCCACCTGACAGACCCTTCGAACGAGCAGTACTTC

D: -
V: TRBV7-9
size: -
J: TRBJ1-1
length: 15
CDR3: CASSSIRPVNTEAFF
DNA: TGTGCCAGCAGCTCCATCCGCCCGGTCAACACTGAAGCTTTCTTT

D: -
V: TRBV12-3/TRBV12-4
size: many
J: TRBJ1-1
length: 14
CDR3: CASSLGGKDTEAFF
DNA: TGTGCCAGCAGTTTAGGGGGTAAAGACACTGAAGCTTTCTTT

D: -
V: TRBV7-3
size: -
J: TRBJ2-5
length: 15
CDR3: CASSWVAAAGETQYF
DNA: TGTGCCAGCAGCTGGGTAGCGGCGGCCGGAGAGACCCAGTACTTC

D: TRBD2
V: TRBV11-2
size: -
J: TRBJ2-1
length: 16
CDR3: CASSLGGLAGYNEQFF
DNA: TGTGCCAGCAGCTTAGGGGGACTAGCGGGATACAATGAGCAGTTCTTC

D: -
V: TRBV20-1
size: many
J: TRBJ1-2
length: 13
CDR3: CSASDGPNYGYTF
DNA: TGCAGTGCTAGTGACGGCCCCAACTATGGCTACACCTTC

D: TRBD1
V: TRBV9
size: few
J: TRBJ1-3
length: 15
CDR3: CASSAETGTGNTIYF
DNA: TGTGCCAGCAGCGCCGAGACAGGGACTGGAAACACCATATATTTT

D: TRBD2
V: TRBV3-1
size: -
J: TRBJ2-7
length: 18
CDR3: CASSHHLAGDTHSYEQYF
DNA: TGTGCCAGCAGCCACCATCTAGCGGGAGACACCCACTCCTACGAGCAGTACTTC

D: TRBD2
V: TRBV7-2
size: -
J: TRBJ2-3
length: 16
CDR3: CASSLERRGGADTQYF
DNA: TGTGCCAGCAGCTTAGAAAGGCGGGGGGGGGCAGATACGCAGTATTTT

D: -
V: TRBV5-6
size: -
J: TRBJ1-6
length: 14
CDR3: CASSLVGASSPLHF
DNA: TGTGCCAGCAGCTTGGTAGGGGCAAGTTCACCCCTCCACTTT

D: -
V: TRBV7-9
size: -
J: TRBJ2-5
length: 14
CDR3: CASSSGALKETQYF
DNA: TGTGCCAGCAGCTCCGGGGCACTCAAAGAGACCCAGTACTTC

D: -
V: TRBV9
size: -
J: TRBJ2-3
length: 16
CDR3: CASSVRPGEITDTQYF
DNA: TGTGCCAGCAGCGTTCGTCCGGGGGAGATCACAGATACGCAGTATTTT

D: TRBD1
V: TRBV6-1
size: many
J: TRBJ1-5
length: 14
CDR3: CASSPRQGVQPQHF
DNA: TGTGCCAGCAGTCCTCGACAGGGGGTTCAGCCCCAGCATTTT

D: -
V: TRBV20-1
size: -
J: TRBJ2-7
length: 14
CDR3: CSATRQGSPYEQYF
DNA: TGCAGTGCCACCAGGCAGGGGAGCCCCTACGAGCAGTACTTC

D: -
V: TRBV6-1
size: many
J: TRBJ2-5
length: 13
CDR3: CASSGGRKETQYF
DNA: TGTGCCAGCAGTGGGGGACGGAAAGAGACCCAGTACTTC

D: -
V: TRBV3-1
size: -
J: TRBJ1-5
length: 14
CDR3: CASSPGNGNQPQHF
DNA: TGTGCCAGCAGCCCAGGGAACGGCAATCAGCCCCAGCATTTT

D: TRBD1
V: TRBV6-6
size: -
J: TRBJ2-1
length: 12
CDR3: CATLADRGFQFF
DNA: TGTGCCACTCTTGCGGACAGGGGCTTCCAGTTCTTC